This T cell receptor (beta chain) appears in the sequencing data of a study of blood T cell repertoires in COVID-19. Looking at the study overall: COVID-19 samples collected from the United States, Italy and Spain covered acute and convalescent phases. PBMCs, B-cell-depleted T cells, or T cells were the source of the cDNA or gDNA that made up the material.

V lost 4 bases to trimming and J lost 7 bases, with 16 bases between them. CDR1 and CDR2 from the germline V gene are SQVTM and ANQGSEA. This CDR3 is built from 14 residues. The table came from immunoSEQ multiplex PCR; TCRdb's copy has only in-frame clones and leaves some out. The sample has tens of thousands of clones; about 88% are singletons. The chain recombines TRBV29-1 with TRBJ1-4; D gene uncertain. Sequencing was carried out using peripheral blood. The receptor comes from a man between 40 and 49 years old with active COVID-19. The CDR3 is CSVVKSLEGEKLFF. The CDR3 DNA reads TGCAGCGTTGTTAAATCTCTGGAGGGTGAAAAACTGTTTTTT.